The 28 T cell receptor beta chains below come from one sample, sequenced in a study of post-analysis software for immune sequencing data. Study-wide findings and caveats: Higher frequency in patients than in controls was seen for about five TRBV segments, with TRBV5-6, TRBV5-1 and TRBV20-1 among them.

Prepared TCR beta cDNA libraries contained unique molecular identifiers. In TCRdb, the PCR reads were re-called with MiXCR into one record per CDR3 protein. The sample lists just over 250,000 distinct CDR3 sequences, about 38% occurring once. Antigens for these TCRs are unknown. The source material was blood. Receptor source: a girl aged 10 to 17 with multiple sclerosis.

This clonotype was found a few times. The chain has TRBV12-3 or TRBV12-4 and TRBJ2-7; 7 bases line up with TRBD2. The CDR3 consists of 15 residues. V lost 6 bases to trimming and J lost 7 bases; unmatched junction nucleotides: 15. CDR3 region: CASSPGGRRHNEQYF. For the CDR3, the DNA is TGTGCCAGCAGCCCTGGCGGGAGAAGGCACAATGAGCAGTACTTC.

A few counts support this clonotype. The junction and the germline gene differ at one end; a read error may be behind it. The chain carries TRBV5-1 and TRBJ1-6; D not resolved. CDR1 is SGHRS and CDR2 is YFSETQ in the germline V gene. The CDR3 is 13 amino acids. The CDR3 DNA sequence: TGCGCCAGCAGCTTGGCCGGGTACTCACCCCCCCACTTT. It yields the protein CASSLAGYSPPHF. The whole variable domain, remainder taken from reference TRBV5-1 and TRBJ1-6, is KAGVTQTPRYLIKTRGQQVTLSCSPISGHRSVSWYQQTPGQGLQFLFEYFSETQRNKGNFPGRFSGRQFSNSRSEMNVSTLELGDSALYLCASSLAGYSPPHFGNGTRLTVT.

The chain recombines TRBV15 with TRBJ2-5; no clear D. V lost 3 bases to trimming and J lost 0 bases, with 8 bases between them. Per germline, CDR1 LNHNV and CDR2 YYDKDF (reference sequence). This CDR3 comprises 14 residues. CDR3 nucleotides: TGTGCCACCAGCAGTTCCGTCTACCAAGAGACCCAGTACTTC. Protein: CATSSSVYQETQYF.

In this sample, this clonotype turned up a few times. This chain joins TRBV13 and TRBJ2-7; D remains unclear. V was trimmed by 5 bases and J by 10 bases, leaving 18 bases between them. In germline, CDR1 is PRHDT, CDR2 FYEKMQ (reference sequence). The length of the CDR3 is 13 residues. The DNA for the CDR3 is TGTGCCAGCAGCCCTCCCTTTTGGAGCGTCCAGTACTTC. It codes for CASSPPFWSVQYF.

The gene calls are TRBV19 and TRBJ1-2; D is unresolved. Germline lookup yields CDR1 LNHDA and CDR2 SQIVND (reference sequence). The CDR3 is 15 residues long. Trimming removed 7 bases at V and 6 bases at J, with 21 bases between. CDR3 sequence: CASKPLNVQLHGYTF. As DNA, the CDR3 is TGTGCCAGTAAACCATTAAACGTACAGTTGCATGGCTACACCTTC.

The V gene is TRBV6-1, the J gene TRBJ1-4; no firm D call. The germline V gene encodes CDR1 MNHNS and CDR2 SASEGT. The CDR3 contains 16 residues. Trimming cost V 0 bases and J 1 base, with 9 bases left between them. CDR3 region: CASSEAWPVTNEKLFF. The DNA of the CDR3 is TGTGCCAGCAGTGAAGCGTGGCCGGTAACTAATGAAAAACTGTTTTTT.

This clonotype was counted many times. DNA of the CDR3: TGTGCCAGCAACCTCAAACCGGGGGTACAAGAGACCCAGTACTTC. Amino acids: CASNLKPGVQETQYF. This rearrangement joins TRBV6-5 to TRBJ2-5, with a possible D match to TRBD2 (6 bases). From germline, CDR1 is MNHEY and CDR2 SVGAGI. With 7 bases removed from V and 2 bases from J, the gap between germline ends came to 17 bases. The CDR3 covers 15 residues.

This clonotype was seen ten or more times. This chain joins TRBV5-1 and TRBJ2-1; D is unresolved. Trimming shortened V by 4 bases and J by 8 bases, and 10 bases separated the two germline ends. CDR1 is SGHRS and CDR2 is YFSETQ in the germline V gene. This CDR3 comprises 12 residues. The CDR3 coding sequence is TGCGCCAGCAGCCTAGGGAAAGATGAGCAGTTCTTC. This gives the protein CASSLGKDEQFF.

This clonotype was counted at least ten times. This sequence joins TRBV29-1 and TRBJ1-1; TRBD1 might be the D (6 bases). This CDR3 has 14 amino acids. CDR1 is SQVTM and CDR2 is ANQGSEA in the germline V gene. The ends were cut back, 8 bases at V and 1 base at J, with 17 bases in the middle. The CDR3: CSSIGGAGNTEAFF. The CDR3 nucleotides are TGCAGCTCCATCGGGGGGGCTGGGAACACTGAAGCTTTCTTT.

In its sample, this clonotype was seen many times. The chain recombines TRBV7-2 with TRBJ2-1, with D perhaps being TRBD1 or TRBD2 (5 bases each). The CDR3 has 15 residues. Germline V CDR1 and CDR2: SGHTA, FQGNSA. The germline V and J ends were trimmed by 6 bases and 5 bases, with 17 bases remaining between them. As DNA, the CDR3 is TGTGCCAGCAGTCTTAACGTGGGGGACCACAATGAGCAGTTCTTC. Its translation is CASSLNVGDHNEQFF.

This clonotype came up a few times. The gene calls are TRBV5-1 and TRBJ2-2, with D possibly being TRBD1 or TRBD2 (5 bases each). CDR3 length: 15 amino acids. The ends were cut back, 1 base at V and 5 bases at J, with 12 bases in the middle. Germline CDR1 is SGHRS and CDR2 is YFSETQ. CDR3 nucleotide sequence: TGCGCCAGCAGCTTGTCCCGAGGGGAAACCGGGGAGCTGTTTTTT. Translation: CASSLSRGETGELFF. Using reference TRBV5-1 and TRBJ2-2 for the parts outside the CDR3, the full variable domain is KAGVTQTPRYLIKTRGQQVTLSCSPISGHRSVSWYQQTPGQGLQFLFEYFSETQRNKGNFPGRFSGRQFSNSRSEMNVSTLELGDSALYLCASSLSRGETGELFFGEGSRLTVL.

This clonotype has at least ten counts. The V and J genes are TRBV28 and TRBJ1-5; D possibly corresponds to TRBD1 (5 bases). CDR3 size: 13 residues. CDR1 is MDHEN, CDR2 SYDVKM, per germline. The germline V and J ends were trimmed by 5 bases and 7 bases, with 12 bases remaining between them. The CDR3 nucleotides are TGTGCCAGCAGTAACCTGAAGGGGCAGCCCCAGCATTTT. As protein: CASSNLKGQPQHF.

At least ten counts were recorded for this clonotype. The rearrangement links TRBV7-8 to TRBJ2-4; TRBD1 aligns across 7 bases. The CDR3 loop spans 15 amino acids. Germline V CDR1 and CDR2: SGHVS, FQNEAQ. Trimming removed 5 bases from V and 4 bases from J; junction bases left unmatched: 8. In nucleotides, the CDR3 is TGTGCCAGCAGCCCCTGGGACAGTAGGAAAAACATTCAGTACTTC. Translating it yields CASSPWDSRKNIQYF. Supplemented by reference TRBV7-8 and TRBJ2-4, the full variable domain reads GAGVSQSPRYKVAKRGQDVALRCDPISGHVSLFWYQQALGQGPEFLTYFQNEAQLDKSGLPSDRFFAERPEGSVSTLKIQRTQQEDSAVYLCASSPWDSRKNIQYFGAGTRLSVL.

This clonotype was seen many times. The V call is TRBV12-3 or TRBV12-4, the J call TRBJ2-1; D remains unclear. CDR3 length equals 14 residues. Between the trimmed V and J ends, which lost 6 bases and 3 bases, there was a span of 12 bases. The CDR3 is CASSPPQFYNEQFF. Written as DNA, the CDR3 is TGTGCCAGCAGCCCCCCCCAGTTCTACAATGAGCAGTTCTTC.

V usage is TRBV29-1 and J usage is TRBJ2-3, with a tentative D call TRBD1 (7 bases). The V gene's germline CDR1 is SQVTM and CDR2 ANQGSEA. The CDR3 runs 14 residues. The ends were cut back, 7 bases at V and 10 bases at J, with 24 bases in the middle. CDR3 protein: CSGRSQGGSLAQYF. The CDR3, as DNA: TGCAGCGGGCGATCGCAGGGGGGCAGCTTGGCGCAGTATTTT.

This chain connects TRBV6-5 to TRBJ2-7, with D possibly being TRBD2 (6 bases). Per germline, CDR1 MNHEY and CDR2 SVGAGI. CDR3 length: 13 amino acids. Trimming took 6 bases from V and 3 from J, leaving 12 bases between them. The CDR3 reads CASSQGLSYEQYF. In DNA form, the CDR3 reads TGTGCCAGCAGCCAGGGACTGAGCTACGAGCAGTACTTC.

This clonotype was found many times. The chain combines TRBV3-1 with TRBJ2-3, with D hard to call. Germline CDR1 is LGHDT and CDR2 is YNNKEL (reference sequence). Trimming pared 0 bases from V and 2 bases from J, leaving 9 bases between. The CDR3 totals 15 residues. The CDR3 DNA reads TGTGCCAGCAGCCAAGATAGGGCTTCCACAGATACGCAGTATTTT. Amino acids: CASSQDRASTDTQYF.

The rearrangement joins TRBV20-1 to TRBJ2-1; D is ambiguous. V dropped 5 bases and J dropped 8 bases, with 19 bases sitting between them. The length of the CDR3 is 14 residues. Per germline, CDR1 DFQATT and CDR2 SNEGSKA (reference sequence). The CDR3 bases are TGCAGTGCTCACAGACCCTATAGGACGGATGAGCAGTTCTTC. This sequence encodes CSAHRPYRTDEQFF.

CDR3 sequence: CASSIRLAGELTDTQYF. CDR3 DNA: TGTGCCAGCAGTATCAGACTAGCGGGAGAGTTAACAGATACGCAGTATTTT. The chain is built from TRBV27 and TRBJ2-3; 12 bases agree with TRBD2. The germline gives CDR1 MNHEY, CDR2 SMNVEV (reference sequence). J gave up 3 bases and V 5 bases, and 9 bases lay outside the gene matches. There are 17 residues in the CDR3.

Turning to this clonotype: A much larger clone differs by one base, so this may be a read error. The chain uses TRBV28 and TRBJ2-4; D gene ambiguous. V lost 3 bases to trimming and J lost 2 bases, with 11 bases between them. Germline CDR1 and CDR2: MDHEN and SYDVKM. This CDR3 region has 15 residues. The CDR3 loop is CASSFSGLTKNIQYF. The CDR3 DNA reads as TGTGCCAGCAGTTTTTCGGGTCTAACCAAAAACATTCAGTACTTC.

This clonotype was observed a few times. The V gene is TRBV2, the J gene TRBJ2-3; D gene ambiguous. Germline V gene data show CDR1 as SNHLY and CDR2 as FYNNEI. Trimming shortened V by 8 bases and J by 3 bases, and 15 bases separated the two germline ends. This CDR3 spans 14 amino acids. The CDR3 nucleotides are TGTGCCAGCGTCGGGCTAGTCGTGACAGATACGCAGTATTTT. Amino acids: CASVGLVVTDTQYF.

This clonotype has ten or more counts. In nucleotides, the CDR3 is TGTGCCAGCAGCTTAAGTGTCCGCGGTGACTTAGCCAAAAACATTCAGTACTTC. It specifies CASSLSVRGDLAKNIQYF. This rearrangement joins TRBV7-2 to TRBJ2-4, with D uncertain. In germline, CDR1 is SGHTA, CDR2 FQGNSA. The V end was cut by 2 bases, the J end by 0 bases, with 17 bases between. The CDR3 spans 18 residues.

V is TRBV25-1 and J is TRBJ2-7; D gene uncertain. The J call may be faulty, since TRBJ2-5 better matches the DNA end. Germline values: CDR1 MGHDK, CDR2 SYGVNS. The CDR3 spans 11 residues. CDR3 DNA sequence: TGTGCCAGCAGTGAGGATGAGACCCAGTACTTC. Its protein product is CASSEDETQYF.

This clonotype was seen at least ten times. DNA for the CDR3: TGCAGTGCCCAGGATGGAGGGGATTTTAGCTACACCTTC. Translating gives CSAQDGGDFSYTF. J is TRBJ1-2 and V is TRBV20-1, with a tentative D call TRBD1 (5 bases). The germline gives CDR1 DFQATT, CDR2 SNEGSKA (reference sequence). The CDR3 loop spans 13 amino acids. V was cut by 6 bases and J by 9 bases, with 20 bases left in between.

This clonotype has ten or more counts. This chain uses TRBV29-1 with TRBJ1-4; TRBD1 is a possible D gene (5 bases). The CDR3 totals 13 residues. Germline CDR1 reads SQVTM; CDR2 reads ANQGSEA. Trimming removed 0 bases from V and 10 bases from J, with 12 bases in between. The CDR3 DNA reads TGCAGCGTTGAAGATCTGGGGGAGAGAAAACTGTTTTTT. Translation gives CSVEDLGERKLFF.

The chain employs TRBV3-1 and TRBJ2-3; D remains unclear. From germline, CDR1 is LGHDT and CDR2 YNNKEL (reference sequence). The CDR3 loop spans 14 amino acids. Between the trimmed V and J ends, which lost 4 bases and 1 base, there was a span of 9 bases. The CDR3 region is CASSRTTRTDTQYF. The CDR3 DNA is TGTGCCAGCAGCCGAACGACTCGCACAGATACGCAGTATTTT.

This clonotype was detected many times. The V call is TRBV12-3 or TRBV12-4, the J call TRBJ1-5, with D perhaps matching TRBD1 (5 bases). Trimming took 3 bases from V and 5 from J, leaving 11 bases between them. The length of the CDR3 is 14 residues. CDR3 DNA sequence: TGTGCCAGCAGTTTTCCCAGGGTGTATCAGCCCCAGCATTTT. It yields the protein CASSFPRVYQPQHF.

Concerning this clonotype itself: At one boundary the junction diverges from the germline segment, which might be a read error. The chain links TRBV20-1 to TRBJ2-5, with a possible D match to TRBD2 (6 bases). Germline values: CDR1 DFQATT, CDR2 SNEGSKA (reference sequence). The CDR3 totals 16 residues. The CDR3 coding sequence is TGCAGTGCTAGAGAGGGGGAGGCGGGGATACAAGAGACCCTGTACTTC. Its protein product is CSAREGEAGIQETLYF.